This T cell receptor (beta chain) was recorded in a study of cytomegalovirus exposure and HLA in healthy donors (dated by TCRdb to between 2016 and 2019). Background for the entire study: In an earlier analysis of some 610 of the donors, about 260 Gb of sequence data and just under 120 million unique TCR beta sequences from roughly 180 million T cells were reported. Roughly 300 gigabases of sequencing data and tens of millions of unique TCR sequences were included in an early release covering several hundred HLA-typed donors. Among the roughly 400 genotyped donors, approximately 77% belonged to the genetic ancestry cluster associated with self-reported Caucasian donors. The study aimed to test whether cataloging public T cell receptors could reveal signatures of past pathogen exposure. The study profiled the T cell repertoires of 500 to 800 subjects by immunosequencing and related them to cytomegalovirus serostatus. In addition to the first cohort of around 670 subjects, a separate validation cohort of about 120 different subjects was used. To predict cytomegalovirus infection status, the study combined high-throughput TCR immunosequencing, statistical association of individual TCRs with disease status, and machine learning. A later analysis re-analyzed previously published TCR beta repertoires from hundreds of donors and added high-resolution HLA genotyping to study TCR occurrence patterns. The later analysis used no new phenotypic data to find candidate immune exposures, relying instead on TCR beta sequences and their occurrence across donors. An earlier analysis of 587 of the donors used high-throughput TCR beta sequencing to judge whether each TCR beta V gene segment behaved as functional or pseudogenic. Alongside the repertoire data, information on donor age, sex, ethnicity and CMV serostatus was compiled. In a later genetic analysis, genome-wide SNP genotypes for about 55% of the roughly 700 donors were used, and that subset was treated as a discovery cohort. All discovery cohort repertoires had been generated on a single sequencing platform. HLA typing covered class I and class II loci at four-digit resolution. Typing coverage differed by locus: A, B, C, DRB1 and DQB1 were typed in roughly 620-630 donors, DQA1 in about 500, DPA1 in 600 to 610, and DPB1 in 472. Five DR-DQ haplotypes were handled as single units for association and clustering, since linkage in the cohort was strong. Across some 400 genotyped donors of the cohort, an average of roughly 250,000 unique TCR beta nucleotide sequences per donor were sequenced, and 15% to 20% of those sequences were non-productive. Paper-wide results and their limitations: At a false discovery rate of 0.05, a later analysis linked approximately 18,000 TCR beta sequences to specific HLA alleles. Across donors, most TCR sequences were observed very rarely, whereas some public TCRs were present in many individuals. In the study, 150 to 200 TCR beta chains were listed as associated with cytomegalovirus. Correlated functional status among segregating V segments might be attributable to linkage disequilibrium, but an unknown experimental factor could not be ruled out. According to a later analysis, most CMV-associated TCR beta chains appeared to be HLA-restricted, and the HLA associations seemed to be driven largely by CMV exposure. A later genetic analysis reported fewer N-insertions in productive TCRs among donors in an Asian-associated ancestry cluster than the approximately 670-donor mean. Strong co-occurrence of HLA alleles, especially DR and DQ, made assigning TCR associations to individual alleles difficult. The only immune exposure information available for the cohort was CMV serostatus. The classifier was reported to diagnose cytomegalovirus status with high specificity and sensitivity in both the original and validation cohorts. In a later analysis, the rate of TCR association differed among HLA loci, with DRB1 alleles having the most associated TCRs and HLA-C alleles having the fewest. The earlier analysis of a few hundred of the donors excluded 15 to 20 rarely observed V segments, including chromosome 9 orphons, because counts were too low. Some IMGT-functional V segments, including TRBV6-2 and TRBV6-3, could not be told apart with the 87-base-pair reads, so those segments were excluded. A cluster of highly shared sequence variants was judged likely to represent a technical artifact of the sequencing pipeline. It was suggested by the authors that the approach could potentially be generalized to other disease states and immunological phenotypes. A later analysis found that HLA-associated TCR beta chains were more clonally expanded and had lower generation probabilities than equally common non-associated chains. Several of the top co-occurrence clusters appeared to be linked to parvovirus B19, influenza, CMV and Epstein-Barr virus, according to a later analysis. Presence/absence analyses assumed roughly uniform sequencing depth across donors, an assumption that may not hold. An association between a missense DCLRE1C variant and V-gene and J-gene trimming of TCR beta chains was found in a later genetic analysis and replicated in an independent cohort. In an earlier analysis of approximately 590 of the donors, most TCR beta V segments appeared in productive rearrangements about 87% or about 30% of the time, broadly matching IMGT annotations. A few of the identified cytomegalovirus-associated TCR beta chains were confirmed in vitro to be specific for cytomegalovirus antigens. The cohort was sequenced for TCR beta chains only, and without alpha or paired-chain data the features that could be detected were limited. Because HLA typing was unavailable for some donors at each locus, only the typed subset was used in association tests. A further reported finding was that TCR beta sequences accurately predicted the HLA-A and HLA-B alleles for most subjects in the first cohort.

CDR1 and CDR2 were assigned from the germline V gene as MDHEN and SYDVKM. Taken from cysteine to phenylalanine, the CDR3 has 14 residues. Only the CDR3 part of the read is kept: 42 bases, read in frame from the first base. The junction carries 12 bases between V and J, which are trimmed by 4 bases and 2 bases respectively. The library came from the immunoSEQ multiplex PCR assay. The multiplex PCR relied on a mix of 60 forward primers for TCR Vbeta segments and 13 reverse primers for TCR Jbeta segments. The CDR3 region of rearranged TCR beta genes was amplified from genomic DNA by a multiplex PCR assay. Amplified TCR beta libraries were sequenced as 87-base-pair reads on the Illumina HiSeq System. The study's own analysis went as follows. A later analysis counted some 80 million unique TCR beta chains across the 666 repertoires, and approximately 11 million of these chains were shared by at least two donors. Raw reads were error-corrected and collapsed into unique sequences with a nearest-neighbor algorithm that merged closely related sequences to remove PCR and sequencing errors. To assign V, D and J gene segments, CDR3 sequences were aligned to IMGT reference sequences. For a sequence to be retained, at least a six-nucleotide match to both a V gene segment and a J gene segment was required. Rearrangements were classified as productive when the CDR3 lacked stop codons and remained in frame with V and J, and all other rearrangements were classified as non-productive. CDR3 was defined according to IMGT convention as the region running from the second conserved V-encoded cysteine to the conserved J-encoded phenylalanine. The earlier analysis of more than 450 of the donors excluded sequences that lacked an unambiguous match to a single V gene segment. An earlier analysis of a few hundred of the donors classified V segments as functional when productive rearrangements were above 56.7% and as segregating when the standard deviation between donors was above 5%. A statistical classification framework was developed to diagnose cytomegalovirus status using the catalog of TCR beta chain sequences. V and J gene assignment, in a later analysis, came from comparing TCR nucleotide sequences with IMGT/GENE-DB human TR gene sequences. Using the TCRdist pipeline, a later analysis assigned CDR3 sequences along with most-parsimonious VDJ recombination scenarios. In a later analysis, every TCR beta chain was defined by the combination of its CDR3 amino acid sequence and its V-gene family, and reads without a unique V-gene family were dropped. In a later analysis, 450 to 600 highly shared, low-generation-probability nucleotide sequences were removed to address suspected cross-contamination and a sequencing artifact. In a later analysis, a clonal expansion index for each public chain was calculated from normalized within-repertoire ranks of inferred template counts. Generation probabilities in a later analysis came from a VDJ recombination model fitted to out-of-frame rearrangements, and those results were checked against IGoR. In a later analysis, hypergeometric tests were used to score TCR-TCR, TCR-HLA and TCR-CMV co-occurrence, with a repertoire-size bias correction applied to TCR pairs. False discovery rates were estimated in a later analysis by permuting HLA or CMV assignments 20 times. In a later analysis, co-occurring TCRs were grouped using DBSCAN, and TCRdist sequence similarity was added for clustering within HLA-allele-positive subsets. Repertoires with fewer than 30,000 or more than 120,000 public chains were left out of co-occurrence clustering, as were about five repertoires with anomalous nucleotide sharing. TCRdb took over this immuneACCESS table, retaining in-frame rearrangements with V and J assigned. Such tables are incomplete; in checked studies, under half of the missing clones stem from an unresolved V gene, and the remainder is unexplained. V and J calls and clone size follow that table, whereas D and trimming were derived from the DNA. For this sample there are around 150,000 clones; 80% to 85% appear just once. The ten top clones hold about 0.89% of the sample.

The cohort consisted of 600 or so healthy bone marrow donors. All cohort members were sampled while nominally healthy, although unrecorded immune exposures were likely present. The donor tested CMV seropositive and was one of the 289 seropositive cohort members. Each donor provided a peripheral blood sample, and peripheral blood mononuclear cells were used for TCR beta sequencing. Genomic DNA extraction from the blood cell samples was performed with the Qiagen DNeasy Blood Extraction Kit. Notes on this clone: Which antigen it targets is not known. No much larger clone exists at a distance of one base, and base qualities are not known.

The TCR originated in a girl aged 2-15 years in good health and CMV-seropositive. The rearrangement joined TRBV28 to TRBJ2-7; TRBD1 is possibly the D segment (5 matching bases). The sequenced sample consisted of PBMCs. The nucleotide sequence reads as follows: TGTGCCAGCAGTTGGTCTAGGGGTACCTACGAGCAGTACTTC. Its amino acids are CASSWSRGTYEQYF.